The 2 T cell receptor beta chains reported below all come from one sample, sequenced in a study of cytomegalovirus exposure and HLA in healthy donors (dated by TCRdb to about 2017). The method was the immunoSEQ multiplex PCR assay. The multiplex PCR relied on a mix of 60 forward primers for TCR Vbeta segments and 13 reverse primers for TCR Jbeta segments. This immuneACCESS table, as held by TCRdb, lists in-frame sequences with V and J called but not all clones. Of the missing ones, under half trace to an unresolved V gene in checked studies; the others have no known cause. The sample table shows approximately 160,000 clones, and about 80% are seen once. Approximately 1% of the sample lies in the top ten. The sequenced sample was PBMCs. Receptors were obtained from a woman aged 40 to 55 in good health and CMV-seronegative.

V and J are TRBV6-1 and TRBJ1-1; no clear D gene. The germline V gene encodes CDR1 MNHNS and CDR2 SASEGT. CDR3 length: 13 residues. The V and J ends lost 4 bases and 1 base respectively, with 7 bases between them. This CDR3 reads CASSVNRNTEAFF. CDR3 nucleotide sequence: TGTGCCAGCAGTGTGAACAGGAACACTGAAGCTTTCTTT.

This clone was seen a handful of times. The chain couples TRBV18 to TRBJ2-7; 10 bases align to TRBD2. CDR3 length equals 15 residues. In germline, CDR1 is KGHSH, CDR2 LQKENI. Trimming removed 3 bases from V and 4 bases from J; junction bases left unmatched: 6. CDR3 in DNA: TGTGCCAGCTCACCTTCCGGGACTAGCGTTTACGAGCAGTACTTC. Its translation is CASSPSGTSVYEQYF.